The rows below give T cell receptor beta chains drawn from one sample of a study of vaccination effects on CD4 cells after COVID-19. Method: immunoSEQ multiplex PCR; TCRdb's copy keeps in-frame clones and lacks some. The sample consists of more than 35,000 clones, 82% of them appearing once. These receptors have no identified antigens. The sequencing used CD4+ T cells from PBMCs cultured without peptide, collected before COVID-19 vaccination. Receptors originate from a human donor who received a COVID-19 vaccine. Both conserved end residues are part of each CDR3. The order of the fields is CDR3 DNA, CDR3 protein, V gene, clone size, J gene, D gene. D genes are given only for firm matches. Size tells how often a clone was seen (once, few, many) or the class of an expanded clone, and some rows leave it out.

cdr3_nt: TGTGCCAGCAGCTTAACGTTTTGGGGGGTGTTGGATACGCAGTATTTT; cdr3_aa: CASSLTFWGVLDTQYF; v_call: TRBV7-2; clone_size: NA; j_call: TRBJ2-3; d_call: NA
cdr3_nt: TGCAGTGCCCTGAACACTGAAGCTTTCTTT; cdr3_aa: CSALNTEAFF; v_call: TRBV20-1; clone_size: NA; j_call: TRBJ1-1; d_call: NA
cdr3_nt: TGTGCCAGCAGCTTACGTCAGGTCCTACTAGCGACTGAAGCTTTCTTT; cdr3_aa: CASSLRQVLLATEAFF; v_call: TRBV7-8; clone_size: NA; j_call: TRBJ1-1; d_call: NA
cdr3_nt: TGCAGCGTTGACCCCGGAGCGAACACCGGGGAGCTGTTTTTT; cdr3_aa: CSVDPGANTGELFF; v_call: TRBV29-1; clone_size: NA; j_call: TRBJ2-2; d_call: NA
cdr3_nt: TGCGCCAGCAGCCAGAGGACTAGCGGGGGTAGCACAGATACGCAGTATTTT; cdr3_aa: CASSQRTSGGSTDTQYF; v_call: TRBV4-3; clone_size: NA; j_call: TRBJ2-3; d_call: TRBD2
cdr3_nt: TGCGCCAGCAGCCCTACAGGGGGCGTGGGTGGCTACACCTTC; cdr3_aa: CASSPTGGVGGYTF; v_call: TRBV4-3; clone_size: NA; j_call: TRBJ1-2; d_call: TRBD1
cdr3_nt: TGCGCCAGCAGCTTGTCCGGGGATACGCAGTATTTT; cdr3_aa: CASSLSGDTQYF; v_call: TRBV5-1; clone_size: NA; j_call: TRBJ2-3; d_call: NA
cdr3_nt: TGTGCCAGCAGCGTGAATGGGGGAAACATTCAGTACTTC; cdr3_aa: CASSVNGGNIQYF; v_call: TRBV9; clone_size: few; j_call: TRBJ2-4; d_call: NA
cdr3_nt: TGTGCCAGCAGGGCGGGGGGGAGCACAGATACGCAGTATTTT; cdr3_aa: CASRAGGSTDTQYF; v_call: TRBV6-1; clone_size: NA; j_call: TRBJ2-3; d_call: TRBD2
cdr3_nt: TGTGCCAGCAGTAGGGACTTCCAAGAGACCCAGTACTTC; cdr3_aa: CASSRDFQETQYF; v_call: TRBV12-3/TRBV12-4; clone_size: NA; j_call: TRBJ2-5; d_call: NA
cdr3_nt: TGTGCCAGCTCATTTAAGCCCCAAGACATCGAAGCTTTCTTT; cdr3_aa: CASSFKPQDIEAFF; v_call: TRBV18; clone_size: NA; j_call: TRBJ1-1; d_call: NA
cdr3_nt: TGTGCCTGGAGTGGGCAGAGTACGAACATTCAGTACTTC; cdr3_aa: CAWSGQSTNIQYF; v_call: TRBV30; clone_size: NA; j_call: TRBJ2-4; d_call: NA
cdr3_nt: TGTGCCAGCAGCTCCTCGGACAGGCACTATGGCTACACCTTC; cdr3_aa: CASSSSDRHYGYTF; v_call: TRBV5-6; clone_size: once; j_call: TRBJ1-2; d_call: TRBD1
cdr3_nt: TGCGCCAGCAGCTTGGGACTAGCGGGGGGCGGCACCGGGGAGCTGTTTTTT; cdr3_aa: CASSLGLAGGGTGELFF; v_call: TRBV5-1; clone_size: NA; j_call: TRBJ2-2; d_call: TRBD2
cdr3_nt: TGTGCCAGTAGTAATAGACAGGGGGCAAGCAATCAGCCCCAGCATTTT; cdr3_aa: CASSNRQGASNQPQHF; v_call: TRBV19; clone_size: few; j_call: TRBJ1-5; d_call: TRBD1
cdr3_nt: TGTGCCAGCAGCTTACAGGGGCGGACTCAAGCGACCCAGTACTTC; cdr3_aa: CASSLQGRTQATQYF; v_call: TRBV5-8; clone_size: NA; j_call: TRBJ2-5; d_call: TRBD1
cdr3_nt: TGTGCCAGCAGTTCGCTACAGAACTCTGGGGCCAACGTCCTGACTTTC; cdr3_aa: CASSSLQNSGANVLTF; v_call: TRBV27; clone_size: NA; j_call: TRBJ2-6; d_call: NA
cdr3_nt: TGTGCCAGCAGCTCGACCCTCCTAGGGACAGATACGCAGTATTTT; cdr3_aa: CASSSTLLGTDTQYF; v_call: TRBV9; clone_size: few; j_call: TRBJ2-3; d_call: NA
cdr3_nt: TGTGCCAGCAGCTCGACCGGGACCCGCGCTTCCAATGAGCAGTTCTTC; cdr3_aa: CASSSTGTRASNEQFF; v_call: TRBV7-3; clone_size: NA; j_call: TRBJ2-1; d_call: NA
cdr3_nt: TGCGCCAGCAGCTTGGTGCCGGGACCGGAAAACATTCAGTACTTC; cdr3_aa: CASSLVPGPENIQYF; v_call: TRBV5-1; clone_size: NA; j_call: TRBJ2-4; d_call: NA
cdr3_nt: TGCGCCACGCTCGCCCTTCCGGGACTAGGAGGAGATGAGCAGTTCTTC; cdr3_aa: CATLALPGLGGDEQFF; v_call: TRBV10-2; clone_size: once; j_call: TRBJ2-1; d_call: TRBD2
cdr3_nt: TGTGCCAGCAGGCGGGCCCCACAAGAGACCCAATACTTC; cdr3_aa: CASRRAPQETQYF; v_call: TRBV7-9; clone_size: once; j_call: TRBJ2-5; d_call: NA
cdr3_nt: TGTGCCAGTAGTATACAGGGTTTAGACACCGGAGAGCTGTTTTTT; cdr3_aa: CASSIQGLDTGELFF; v_call: TRBV19; clone_size: NA; j_call: TRBJ2-2; d_call: NA
cdr3_nt: TGTGCCTGGAGTAACCGCCTACGAAGACAGGGGAGGGCGAGGGATTCACCCCTCCACTTT; cdr3_aa: CAWSNRLRRQGRARDSPLHF; v_call: TRBV30; clone_size: once; j_call: TRBJ1-6; d_call: TRBD1
cdr3_nt: TGTGCCAGCTGTTCGCCACAGATTTATGGCTACACCTTC; cdr3_aa: CASCSPQIYGYTF; v_call: TRBV28; clone_size: NA; j_call: TRBJ1-2; d_call: NA
cdr3_nt: TGCGCCAGCAGCTCTCCGAGTTCCGGTATCCCAAACGGGGAGCTGTTTTTT; cdr3_aa: CASSSPSSGIPNGELFF; v_call: TRBV5-1; clone_size: few; j_call: TRBJ2-2; d_call: NA
cdr3_nt: TGTGCCAGCAGCTTAGAAACACACCAGGGCTACACCTTC; cdr3_aa: CASSLETHQGYTF; v_call: TRBV7-2; clone_size: NA; j_call: TRBJ1-2; d_call: NA
cdr3_nt: TGTGCCAGCAGTTCCCCCCCGTCCGCAGCCCCTTTCACAAATGAGCAGTTCTTC; cdr3_aa: CASSSPPSAAPFTNEQFF; v_call: TRBV6-2/TRBV6-3; clone_size: NA; j_call: TRBJ2-1; d_call: NA
cdr3_nt: TGTGCCAGCTCACCACTTAAGGGAGATACGCAGTATTTT; cdr3_aa: CASSPLKGDTQYF; v_call: TRBV18; clone_size: NA; j_call: TRBJ2-3; d_call: NA
cdr3_nt: TGTGCCAGCCGAGGGACCACAACTAATGAAAAACTGTTTTTT; cdr3_aa: CASRGTTTNEKLFF; v_call: TRBV6-5; clone_size: few; j_call: TRBJ1-4; d_call: NA
cdr3_nt: TGTGCCAGCAGCGTAGAGGGGGCCAACACCATATATTTT; cdr3_aa: CASSVEGANTIYF; v_call: TRBV9; clone_size: NA; j_call: TRBJ1-3; d_call: TRBD1
cdr3_nt: TGTGCCAGCAGCAAGTTGGGCACGAGGAAACTGTTTTTT; cdr3_aa: CASSKLGTRKLFF; v_call: TRBV21-1; clone_size: once; j_call: TRBJ1-4; d_call: NA
cdr3_nt: TGTGCCAGCTCACCGGGAGCAACCGGGGCCAACGTCCTGACTTTC; cdr3_aa: CASSPGATGANVLTF; v_call: TRBV18; clone_size: NA; j_call: TRBJ2-6; d_call: NA
cdr3_nt: TGTGCCAGCAGTCCAAGACCGACAGGAGGCTACACCTTC; cdr3_aa: CASSPRPTGGYTF; v_call: TRBV12-3/TRBV12-4; clone_size: few; j_call: TRBJ1-2; d_call: NA
cdr3_nt: TGCGCCAGCAGTGAATCTCGACAGGGCACTGGAAACACCATATATTTT; cdr3_aa: CASSESRQGTGNTIYF; v_call: TRBV10-1; clone_size: few; j_call: TRBJ1-3; d_call: TRBD1
cdr3_nt: TGTGCCAGCAGCGTAGGGCAGGACAATCAGCCCCAGCATTTT; cdr3_aa: CASSVGQDNQPQHF; v_call: TRBV9; clone_size: NA; j_call: TRBJ1-5; d_call: NA
cdr3_nt: TGTGCCAGCAGCTTAATATTAAGCACTGAAGCTTTCTTT; cdr3_aa: CASSLILSTEAFF; v_call: TRBV7-9; clone_size: NA; j_call: TRBJ1-1; d_call: NA
cdr3_nt: TGTGCCAGCTCACCTCGGACAGGGCCTGAGCAGTTCTTC; cdr3_aa: CASSPRTGPEQFF; v_call: TRBV18; clone_size: NA; j_call: TRBJ2-1; d_call: TRBD1
cdr3_nt: TGTGCCAGCAGCCCAGGGACGAATAATGAAAAACTGTTTTTT; cdr3_aa: CASSPGTNNEKLFF; v_call: TRBV3-1/TRBV3-2; clone_size: NA; j_call: TRBJ1-4; d_call: NA
cdr3_nt: TGTGCCAGCTCACCCACCCTCATGCAGAACACCGGGGAGCTGTTTTTT; cdr3_aa: CASSPTLMQNTGELFF; v_call: TRBV18; clone_size: NA; j_call: TRBJ2-2; d_call: NA
cdr3_nt: TGTGCCAGCAGGCAGGGGGTGGATGGCTACACCTTC; cdr3_aa: CASRQGVDGYTF; v_call: TRBV6-6; clone_size: once; j_call: TRBJ1-2; d_call: TRBD1
cdr3_nt: TGTGCCAGTAGCCCTTGGGGGACAGGGGGGTACAATGAGCAGTTCTTC; cdr3_aa: CASSPWGTGGYNEQFF; v_call: TRBV19; clone_size: NA; j_call: TRBJ2-1; d_call: TRBD1
cdr3_nt: TGCGCCAGCAGCCAAGTGGTCCAGCGGGGGCCCGTGGGTGAGCAGTTCTTC; cdr3_aa: CASSQVVQRGPVGEQFF; v_call: TRBV4-1; clone_size: NA; j_call: TRBJ2-1; d_call: TRBD2
cdr3_nt: TGCGCCAGCAGCCGCCCCCTAAGCGGGGGGGCGGAGGAGACCCAGTACTTC; cdr3_aa: CASSRPLSGGAEETQYF; v_call: TRBV4-1; clone_size: NA; j_call: TRBJ2-5; d_call: TRBD2